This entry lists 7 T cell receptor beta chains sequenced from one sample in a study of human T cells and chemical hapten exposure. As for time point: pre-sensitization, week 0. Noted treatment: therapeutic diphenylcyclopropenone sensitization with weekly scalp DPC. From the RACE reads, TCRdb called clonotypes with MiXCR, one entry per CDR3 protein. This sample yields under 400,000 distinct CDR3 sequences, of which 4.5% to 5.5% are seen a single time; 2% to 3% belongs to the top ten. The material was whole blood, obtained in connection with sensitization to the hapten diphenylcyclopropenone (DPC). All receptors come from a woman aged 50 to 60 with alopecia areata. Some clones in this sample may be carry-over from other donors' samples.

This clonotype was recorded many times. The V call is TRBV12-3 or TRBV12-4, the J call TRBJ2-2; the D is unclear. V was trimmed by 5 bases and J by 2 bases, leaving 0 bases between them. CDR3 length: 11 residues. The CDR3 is CASSNTGELFF. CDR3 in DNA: TGTGCCAGCAGTAACACCGGGGAGCTGTTTTTT.

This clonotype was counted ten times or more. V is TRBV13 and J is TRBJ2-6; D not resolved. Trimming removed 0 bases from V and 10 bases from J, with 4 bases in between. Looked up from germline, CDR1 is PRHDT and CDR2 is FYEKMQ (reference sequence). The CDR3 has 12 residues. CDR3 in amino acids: CASSLGSNVLTF. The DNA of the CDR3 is TGTGCCAGCAGCTTAGGCTCTAACGTCCTGACTTTC.

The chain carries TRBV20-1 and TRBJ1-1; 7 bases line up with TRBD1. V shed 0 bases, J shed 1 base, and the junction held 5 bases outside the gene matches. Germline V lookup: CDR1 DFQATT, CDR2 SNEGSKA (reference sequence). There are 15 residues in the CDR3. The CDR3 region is CSARDRPGGNTEAFF. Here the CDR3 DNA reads TGCAGTGCTAGAGATCGTCCAGGGGGGAACACTGAAGCTTTCTTT.

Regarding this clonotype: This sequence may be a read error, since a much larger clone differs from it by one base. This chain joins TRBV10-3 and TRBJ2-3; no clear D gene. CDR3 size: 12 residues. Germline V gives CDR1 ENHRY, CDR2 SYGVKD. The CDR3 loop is CAIGESARQQYF. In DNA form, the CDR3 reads TGTGCCATCGGTGAGTCGGCTAGGCAGCAGTATTTT.

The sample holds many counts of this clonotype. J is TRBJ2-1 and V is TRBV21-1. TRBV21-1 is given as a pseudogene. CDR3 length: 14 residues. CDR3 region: CASSRLASYNEQFF. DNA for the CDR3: TGTGCCAGCAGCAGGTTGGCCTCCTACAATGAGCAGTTCTTC.

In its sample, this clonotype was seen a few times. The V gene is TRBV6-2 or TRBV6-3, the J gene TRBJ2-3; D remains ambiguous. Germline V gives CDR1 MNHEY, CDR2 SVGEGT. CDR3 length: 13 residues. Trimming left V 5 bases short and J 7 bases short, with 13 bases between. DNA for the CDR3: TGTGCCAGCAGTAGGGAAACTTCTTATACGCAGTATTTT. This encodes CASSRETSYTQYF.

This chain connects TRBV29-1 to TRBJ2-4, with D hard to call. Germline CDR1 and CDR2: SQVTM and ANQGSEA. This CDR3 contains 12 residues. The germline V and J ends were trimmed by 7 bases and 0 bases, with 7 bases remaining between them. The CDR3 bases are TGCAGCGGGAGAATAGCCAAAAACATTCAGTACTTC. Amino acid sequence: CSGRIAKNIQYF.